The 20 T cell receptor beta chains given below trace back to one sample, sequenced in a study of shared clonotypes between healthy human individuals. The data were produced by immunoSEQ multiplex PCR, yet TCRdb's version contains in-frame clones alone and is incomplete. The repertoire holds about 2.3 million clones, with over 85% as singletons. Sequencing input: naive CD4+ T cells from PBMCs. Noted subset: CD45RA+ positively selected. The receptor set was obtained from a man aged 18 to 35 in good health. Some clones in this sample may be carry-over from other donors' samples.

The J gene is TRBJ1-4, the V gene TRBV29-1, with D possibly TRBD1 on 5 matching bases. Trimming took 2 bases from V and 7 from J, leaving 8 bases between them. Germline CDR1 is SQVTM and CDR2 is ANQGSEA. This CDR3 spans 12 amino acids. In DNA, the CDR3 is TGCAGCGTTGAACAGGGAGGTGAAAAACTGTTTTTT. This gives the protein CSVEQGGEKLFF. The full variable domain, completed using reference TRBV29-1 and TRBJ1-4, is SAVISQKPSRDICQRGTSLTIQCQVDSQVTMMFWYRQQPGQSLTLIATANQGSEATYESGFVIDKFPISRPNLTFSTLTVSNMSPEDSSIYLCSVEQGGEKLFFGSGTQLSVL.

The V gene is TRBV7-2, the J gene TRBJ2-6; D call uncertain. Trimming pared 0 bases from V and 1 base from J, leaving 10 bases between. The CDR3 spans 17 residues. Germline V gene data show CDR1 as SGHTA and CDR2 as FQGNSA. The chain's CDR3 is CASSLAVAASGANVLTF. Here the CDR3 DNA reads TGTGCCAGCAGCTTAGCGGTCGCCGCGTCTGGGGCCAACGTCCTGACTTTC.

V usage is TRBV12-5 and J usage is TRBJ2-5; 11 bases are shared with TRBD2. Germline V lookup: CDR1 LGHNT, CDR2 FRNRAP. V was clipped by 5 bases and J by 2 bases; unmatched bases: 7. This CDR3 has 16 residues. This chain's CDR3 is CASGQGTSGPQETQYF. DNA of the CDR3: TGTGCTAGTGGTCAAGGGACTAGCGGACCACAAGAGACCCAGTACTTC.

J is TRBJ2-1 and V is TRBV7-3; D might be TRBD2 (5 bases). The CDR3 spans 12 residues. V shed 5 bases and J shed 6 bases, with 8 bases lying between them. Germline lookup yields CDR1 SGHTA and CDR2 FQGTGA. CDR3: CASSGSRNEQFF. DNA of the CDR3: TGTGCCAGCAGCGGGAGCCGCAATGAGCAGTTCTTC.

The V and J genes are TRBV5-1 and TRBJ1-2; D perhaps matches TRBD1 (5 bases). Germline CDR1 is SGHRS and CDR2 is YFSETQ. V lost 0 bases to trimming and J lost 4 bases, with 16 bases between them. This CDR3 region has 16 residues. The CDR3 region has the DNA TGCGCCAGCAGCTTGGGAGGGACGTCCGGGGTCTATGGCTACACCTTC. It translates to CASSLGGTSGVYGYTF. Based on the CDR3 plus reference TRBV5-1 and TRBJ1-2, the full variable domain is KAGVTQTPRYLIKTRGQQVTLSCSPISGHRSVSWYQQTPGQGLQFLFEYFSETQRNKGNFPGRFSGRQFSNSRSEMNVSTLELGDSALYLCASSLGGTSGVYGYTFGSGTRLTVV.

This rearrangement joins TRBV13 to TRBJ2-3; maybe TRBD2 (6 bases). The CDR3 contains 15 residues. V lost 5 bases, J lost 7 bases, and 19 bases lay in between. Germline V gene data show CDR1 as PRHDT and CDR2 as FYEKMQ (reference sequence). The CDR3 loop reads CASSGRGDLKNTQYF. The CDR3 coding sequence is TGTGCCAGCAGCGGTCGCGGGGACCTAAAAAATACGCAGTATTTT.

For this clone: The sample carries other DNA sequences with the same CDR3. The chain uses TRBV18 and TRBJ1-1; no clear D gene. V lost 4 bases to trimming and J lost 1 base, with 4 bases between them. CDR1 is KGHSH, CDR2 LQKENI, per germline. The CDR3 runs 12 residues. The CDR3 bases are TGTGCCAGCTCACTGGGGAACACTGAAGCTTTCTTT. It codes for CASSLGNTEAFF.

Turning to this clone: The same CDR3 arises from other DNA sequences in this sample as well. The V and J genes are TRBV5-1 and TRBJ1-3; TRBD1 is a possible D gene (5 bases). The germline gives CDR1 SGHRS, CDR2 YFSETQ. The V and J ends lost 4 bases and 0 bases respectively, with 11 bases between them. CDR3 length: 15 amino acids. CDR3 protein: CASSRDSSSGNTIYF. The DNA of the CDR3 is TGCGCCAGCAGCCGGGACTCAAGCTCTGGAAACACCATATATTTT.

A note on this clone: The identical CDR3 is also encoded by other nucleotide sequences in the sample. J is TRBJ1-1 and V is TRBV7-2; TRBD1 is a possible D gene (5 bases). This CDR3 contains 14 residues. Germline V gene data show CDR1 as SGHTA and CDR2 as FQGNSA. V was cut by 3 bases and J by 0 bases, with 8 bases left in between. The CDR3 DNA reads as TGTGCCAGCAGCTTGGCGACAGTGAACACTGAAGCTTTCTTT. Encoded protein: CASSLATVNTEAFF.

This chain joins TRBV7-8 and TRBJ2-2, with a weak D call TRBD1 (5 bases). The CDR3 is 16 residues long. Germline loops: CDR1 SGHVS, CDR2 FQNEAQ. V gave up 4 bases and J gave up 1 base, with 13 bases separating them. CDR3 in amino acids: CASSSWGSLNTGELFF. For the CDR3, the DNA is TGTGCCAGCAGCTCGTGGGGCTCTTTGAACACCGGGGAGCTGTTTTTT.

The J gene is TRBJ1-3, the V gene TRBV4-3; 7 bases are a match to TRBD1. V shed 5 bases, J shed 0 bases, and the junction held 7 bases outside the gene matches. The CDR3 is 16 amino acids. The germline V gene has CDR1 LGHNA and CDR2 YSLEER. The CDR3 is CASSLSGQDSGNTIYF. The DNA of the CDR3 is TGCGCCAGCAGCTTAAGTGGACAGGACTCTGGAAACACCATATATTTT.

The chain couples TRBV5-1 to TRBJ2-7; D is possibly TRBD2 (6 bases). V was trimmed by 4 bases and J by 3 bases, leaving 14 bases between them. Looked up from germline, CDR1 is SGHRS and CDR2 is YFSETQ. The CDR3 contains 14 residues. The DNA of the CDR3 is TGCGCCAGCAGCCTTAGCGGCCGAGACTACGAGCAGTACTTC. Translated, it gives CASSLSGRDYEQYF. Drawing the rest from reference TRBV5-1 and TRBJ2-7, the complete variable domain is KAGVTQTPRYLIKTRGQQVTLSCSPISGHRSVSWYQQTPGQGLQFLFEYFSETQRNKGNFPGRFSGRQFSNSRSEMNVSTLELGDSALYLCASSLSGRDYEQYFGPGTRLTVT.

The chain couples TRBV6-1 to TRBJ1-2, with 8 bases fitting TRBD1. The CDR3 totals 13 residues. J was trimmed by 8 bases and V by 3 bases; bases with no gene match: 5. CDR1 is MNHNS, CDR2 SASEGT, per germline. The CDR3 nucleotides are TGTGCCAGCAGTGATACAGGGGGGGTCGGCTACACCTTC. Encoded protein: CASSDTGGVGYTF.

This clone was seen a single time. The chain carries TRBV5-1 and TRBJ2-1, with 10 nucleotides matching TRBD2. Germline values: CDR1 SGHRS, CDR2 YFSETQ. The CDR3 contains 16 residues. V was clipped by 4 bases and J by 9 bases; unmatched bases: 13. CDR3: CASSPSASGRIGEQFF. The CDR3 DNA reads TGCGCCAGCAGCCCCTCCGCTAGCGGGAGAATCGGTGAGCAGTTCTTC.

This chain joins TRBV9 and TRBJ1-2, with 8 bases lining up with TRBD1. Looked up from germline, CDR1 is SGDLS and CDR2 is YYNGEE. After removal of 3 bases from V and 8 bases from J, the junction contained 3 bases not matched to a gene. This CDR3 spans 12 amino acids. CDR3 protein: CASSARQGGYTF. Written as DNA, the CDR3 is TGTGCCAGCAGCGCCAGACAGGGGGGCTACACCTTC.

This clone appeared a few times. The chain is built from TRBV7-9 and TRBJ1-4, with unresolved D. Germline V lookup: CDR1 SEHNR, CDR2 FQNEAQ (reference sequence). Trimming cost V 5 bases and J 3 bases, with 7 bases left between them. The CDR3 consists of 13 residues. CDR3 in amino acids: CASSVSPNEKLFF. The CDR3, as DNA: TGTGCCAGCAGCGTGAGTCCTAATGAAAAACTGTTTTTT.

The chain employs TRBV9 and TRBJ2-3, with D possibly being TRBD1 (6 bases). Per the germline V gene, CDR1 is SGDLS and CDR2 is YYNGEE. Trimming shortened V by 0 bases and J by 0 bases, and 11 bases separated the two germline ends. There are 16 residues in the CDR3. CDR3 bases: TGTGCCAGCAGCGTAGATGACAGGCCTAGCACAGATACGCAGTATTTT. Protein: CASSVDDRPSTDTQYF.

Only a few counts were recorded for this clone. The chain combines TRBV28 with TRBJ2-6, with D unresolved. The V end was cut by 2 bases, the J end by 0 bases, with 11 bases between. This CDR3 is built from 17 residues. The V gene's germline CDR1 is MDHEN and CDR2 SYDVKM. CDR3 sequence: CASSLAGPPSGANVLTF. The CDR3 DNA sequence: TGTGCCAGCAGTTTAGCAGGACCTCCCTCTGGGGCCAACGTCCTGACTTTC.

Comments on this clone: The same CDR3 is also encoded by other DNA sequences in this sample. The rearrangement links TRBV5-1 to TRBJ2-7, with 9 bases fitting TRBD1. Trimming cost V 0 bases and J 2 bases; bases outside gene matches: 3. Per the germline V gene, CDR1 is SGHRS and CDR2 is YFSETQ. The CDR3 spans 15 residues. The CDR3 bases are TGCGCCAGCAGCTTGGCGGGGACAGGGACCTACGAGCAGTACTTC. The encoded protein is CASSLAGTGTYEQYF.

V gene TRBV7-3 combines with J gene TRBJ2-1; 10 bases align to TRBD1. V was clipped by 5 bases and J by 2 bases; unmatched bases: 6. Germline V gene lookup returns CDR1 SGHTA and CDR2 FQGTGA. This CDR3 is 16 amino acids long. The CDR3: CASSLRGTGAYNEQFF. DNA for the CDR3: TGTGCCAGCAGCCTAAGGGGGACAGGGGCCTACAATGAGCAGTTCTTC.